This TCR beta chain was documented in a study of identifying expanded T cells in peripheral blood. Collection occurred without any documented infections or immune events in donors. Produced via immunoSEQ multiplex PCR; TCRdb's table is partial and in-frame only. This table holds some 100,000 clones, over 70% found once. The CDR3 is made up of 16 amino acids. In germline, CDR1 is MNHNY, CDR2 SVGAGI (reference sequence). The ends were cut back, 5 bases at V and 1 base at J, with 17 bases in the middle. General study points: Across healthy donors, higher total template counts meant significantly greater roughly 2-week count variance. Around 1.2 clones differed between technical replicates, versus approximately 16 and 19 over time.

On this clone: What it binds is unknown.

This receptor was identified in a person aged 18 to 69 in good health. This chain connects TRBV6-6 to TRBJ1-1; perhaps TRBD1 as D (6 bases). The material sequenced was blood. The CDR3 loop is CASSPLGGGKNTEAFF. The CDR3 nucleotides read TGTGCCAGCAGTCCACTGGGAGGGGGAAAGAACACTGAAGCTTTCTTT.